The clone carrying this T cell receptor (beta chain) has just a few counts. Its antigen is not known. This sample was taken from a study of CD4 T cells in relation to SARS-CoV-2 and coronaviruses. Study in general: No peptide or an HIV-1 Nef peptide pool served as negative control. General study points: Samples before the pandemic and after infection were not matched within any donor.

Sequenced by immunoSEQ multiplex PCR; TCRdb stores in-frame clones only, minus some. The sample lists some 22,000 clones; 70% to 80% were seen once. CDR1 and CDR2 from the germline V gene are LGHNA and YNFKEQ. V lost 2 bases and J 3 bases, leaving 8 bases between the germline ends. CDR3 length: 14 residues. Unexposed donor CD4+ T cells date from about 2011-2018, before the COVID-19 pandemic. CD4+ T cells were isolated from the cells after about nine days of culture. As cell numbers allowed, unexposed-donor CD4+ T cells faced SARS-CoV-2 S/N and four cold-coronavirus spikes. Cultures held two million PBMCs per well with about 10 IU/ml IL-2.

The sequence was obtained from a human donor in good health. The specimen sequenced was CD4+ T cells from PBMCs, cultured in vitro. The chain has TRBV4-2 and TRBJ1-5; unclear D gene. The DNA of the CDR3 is TGTGCCAGCAGCCAACTGGCCGACAATCAGCCCCAGCATTTT. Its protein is CASSQLADNQPQHF.